These T cell receptor beta chains were read from a single sample in a study of blood T cells in healthy people across ages. TCRdb called the 5' RACE reads again in MiXCR, with one record for every CDR3 protein. The sample holds over 1.5 million distinct CDR3 sequences; roughly 52% are singletons and the top ten take approximately 2.1%. The sequenced sample consisted of blood. All receptors come from a woman aged 40 to 55 in good health. The CDR3 runs from the conserved cysteine through the conserved F or W. The D gene is left open where the match is weak. Size is stated for part of the rows, as once, few or many counts, or as a class when the clone is expanded.

abundance: .
j_gene: TRBJ2-3
d_gene: TRBD2
v_gene: TRBV7-8
CDR3nt: TGTGCCAGCAGACGAGGACTAGATCAAGATACGCAGTATTTT
CDR3aa: CASRRGLDQDTQYF

abundance: .
j_gene: TRBJ2-3
d_gene: TRBD2
v_gene: TRBV3-1
CDR3nt: TGTGCCTGCAGCTTTCAGAGCGGGGGGAGCACAGATACGCAGTATTTT
CDR3aa: CACSFQSGGSTDTQYF

abundance: .
j_gene: TRBJ2-7
d_gene: TRBD1
v_gene: TRBV7-8
CDR3nt: TGTGCCAGCAGCTTAGTATTGGACAGGGGGAACCCCTACGAGCAGTACTTC
CDR3aa: CASSLVLDRGNPYEQYF

abundance: .
j_gene: TRBJ1-1
d_gene: .
v_gene: TRBV20-1
CDR3nt: TGCAGTGCTAGAGAAAGCAGGGTGTGGTTCACTGAAGCTTTCTTT
CDR3aa: CSARESRVWFTEAFF

abundance: many
j_gene: TRBJ2-3
d_gene: TRBD1
v_gene: TRBV11-2
CDR3nt: TGCGCCAGCAGCTTGGACAGGGTAGGAGATACGCAGTATTTT
CDR3aa: CASSLDRVGDTQYF

abundance: few
j_gene: TRBJ2-1
d_gene: TRBD2
v_gene: TRBV20-1
CDR3nt: TGCAGTGCTAGGCCCCTTCTTACTAGCGGGGGGGCGGATGAGCAGTTCTTC
CDR3aa: CSARPLLTSGGADEQFF

abundance: .
j_gene: TRBJ2-1
d_gene: TRBD1
v_gene: TRBV14
CDR3nt: TGTGCCAGCAGCCGTCGACAGGGGGCGGGGAGGAATGAGCAGTTCTTC
CDR3aa: CASSRRQGAGRNEQFF

abundance: .
j_gene: TRBJ2-7
d_gene: .
v_gene: TRBV6-6
CDR3nt: TGTGCCAACTGGATGCCCTACGAGCAGTACTTC
CDR3aa: CANWMPYEQYF

abundance: few
j_gene: TRBJ1-2
d_gene: .
v_gene: TRBV4-3
CDR3nt: TGCGCCAGCAGCCAAGTCCTTAACTATGGCTACACCTTC
CDR3aa: CASSQVLNYGYTF

abundance: .
j_gene: TRBJ1-4
d_gene: .
v_gene: TRBV7-9
CDR3nt: TGTGCCAGCAGCCAAATGTGGGAAAAACTGTTTTTT
CDR3aa: CASSQMWEKLFF

abundance: once
j_gene: TRBJ2-3
d_gene: .
v_gene: TRBV3-1
CDR3nt: TGTGCCAGCAGCCAAGAACCATACGCAGATACGCAGTATTTT
CDR3aa: CASSQEPYADTQYF

abundance: few
j_gene: TRBJ2-3
d_gene: TRBD1
v_gene: TRBV4-1
CDR3nt: TGCGCCAGCAGGGGGTGGGTAGGGGGCTTCACAGATACGCAGTATTTT
CDR3aa: CASRGWVGGFTDTQYF

abundance: few
j_gene: TRBJ2-3
d_gene: .
v_gene: TRBV20-1
CDR3nt: TGCAGTAGCGGTGAGGGCACAGATACGCAGTATTTT
CDR3aa: CSSGEGTDTQYF

abundance: .
j_gene: TRBJ1-2
d_gene: .
v_gene: TRBV10-3
CDR3nt: TGTGCCAACAGGCAGGGAGAGGGCTATGGCTACACCTTC
CDR3aa: CANRQGEGYGYTF

abundance: .
j_gene: TRBJ2-7
d_gene: .
v_gene: TRBV20-1
CDR3nt: TGCAGTGCTGCCCCGCTAGCCAACGAGCAGTACTTC
CDR3aa: CSAAPLANEQYF

abundance: .
j_gene: TRBJ2-1
d_gene: TRBD2
v_gene: TRBV27
CDR3nt: TGTGCCAGCAGTCCTCTGGGTCCTAGCGGGGGGGCTTATTACAATGAGCAGTTCTTC
CDR3aa: CASSPLGPSGGAYYNEQFF

abundance: .
j_gene: TRBJ2-5
d_gene: .
v_gene: TRBV5-1
CDR3nt: TGCGCCAGCAGCGCCCGACAGAAAGAGACCCAGTACTTC
CDR3aa: CASSARQKETQYF

abundance: few
j_gene: TRBJ1-2
d_gene: TRBD1
v_gene: TRBV4-1
CDR3nt: TGCGCCAGCAGCCAAGAAGGGACAGGGTTGAACTCTGGCTACACCTTC
CDR3aa: CASSQEGTGLNSGYTF

abundance: .
j_gene: TRBJ1-1
d_gene: .
v_gene: TRBV6-5
CDR3nt: TGTGCCAGCAGGATCACCTTGAACACTGAAGCTTTCTTT
CDR3aa: CASRITLNTEAFF

abundance: few
j_gene: TRBJ2-5
d_gene: .
v_gene: TRBV5-1
CDR3nt: TGCGCCAGCAGCTTTCAGGCGTACCAAGAGACCCAGTACTTC
CDR3aa: CASSFQAYQETQYF

abundance: once
j_gene: TRBJ2-1
d_gene: TRBD1
v_gene: TRBV5-8
CDR3nt: TGTGCCAGCAGCTTGTGGGGACAGTCCTACGAGCAGTTCTTC
CDR3aa: CASSLWGQSYEQFF

abundance: .
j_gene: TRBJ2-7
d_gene: TRBD1
v_gene: TRBV29-1
CDR3nt: TGCAGCGTTGAAGGACAGGGGTCTCGGGGGGAGCAGTACTTC
CDR3aa: CSVEGQGSRGEQYF

abundance: few
j_gene: TRBJ2-3
d_gene: .
v_gene: TRBV6-6
CDR3nt: TGTGCCAGCAGTTACCCGAACAGGGTTATAGGTACAGATACGCAGTATTTT
CDR3aa: CASSYPNRVIGTDTQYF

abundance: once
j_gene: TRBJ1-2
d_gene: .
v_gene: TRBV28
CDR3nt: TGTGCCAGCAGTTTATTACAGGGTGGGCACACCTTC
CDR3aa: CASSLLQGGHTF

abundance: few
j_gene: TRBJ2-1
d_gene: .
v_gene: TRBV4-2
CDR3nt: TGTGCCAGCAGCCAAGATGGTACTCCCCTTTACAATGAGCAGTTCTTC
CDR3aa: CASSQDGTPLYNEQFF

abundance: .
j_gene: TRBJ1-2
d_gene: .
v_gene: TRBV10-3
CDR3nt: TGTGCCATCAGCCGGGATCCAGGCTATGGCTACACCTTC
CDR3aa: CAISRDPGYGYTF

abundance: .
j_gene: TRBJ2-3
d_gene: .
v_gene: TRBV28
CDR3nt: TGTGCCAGCAGTTTATCAGCACTTGGTGATACGCAGTATTTT
CDR3aa: CASSLSALGDTQYF

abundance: .
j_gene: TRBJ2-3
d_gene: .
v_gene: TRBV24-1
CDR3nt: TGTGCCACCAGTGCGGGGGCCCCTAGCACAGATACGCAGTATTTT
CDR3aa: CATSAGAPSTDTQYF

abundance: few
j_gene: TRBJ2-3
d_gene: TRBD1
v_gene: TRBV12-3/TRBV12-4
CDR3nt: TGTGCCAGCAGCCGACGACAGGGGGCGCGCACAGATACGCAGTATTTT
CDR3aa: CASSRRQGARTDTQYF

abundance: .
j_gene: TRBJ2-7
d_gene: TRBD1
v_gene: TRBV7-9
CDR3nt: TGTGCCAGCAGCTTCCCTCTCGGACAGGGTTCCTACGAGCAGTACTTC
CDR3aa: CASSFPLGQGSYEQYF

abundance: once
j_gene: TRBJ2-1
d_gene: .
v_gene: TRBV6-5
CDR3nt: TGTGCCAGCATTTACTCACAGCCCTACAATGAGCAGTTCTTC
CDR3aa: CASIYSQPYNEQFF

abundance: .
j_gene: TRBJ1-2
d_gene: .
v_gene: TRBV20-1
CDR3nt: TGCAGTGCATGGCCCGGGATCCTACCCGGGGGCGGCTACACCTTC
CDR3aa: CSAWPGILPGGGYTF

abundance: few
j_gene: TRBJ2-7
d_gene: .
v_gene: TRBV7-9
CDR3nt: TGTGCCAGCAGCTCCGGCCTAGAACTTATATCAGAAACCCAGTACTTC
CDR3aa: CASSSGLELISETQYF

abundance: .
j_gene: TRBJ2-3
d_gene: TRBD2
v_gene: TRBV20-1
CDR3nt: TGCAGTGTTAGCGGGGGGGCTTCTAGCACAGATACGCAGTATTTT
CDR3aa: CSVSGGASSTDTQYF

abundance: .
j_gene: TRBJ2-1
d_gene: .
v_gene: TRBV20-1
CDR3nt: TGCAGTGCTAGATTAGCAGGGAGTACTGAGCAGTTCTTC
CDR3aa: CSARLAGSTEQFF

abundance: few
j_gene: TRBJ2-1
d_gene: .
v_gene: TRBV27
CDR3nt: TGTGCCAGCAGTTTATCGAACTACAATGAGCAGTTCTTC
CDR3aa: CASSLSNYNEQFF

abundance: few
j_gene: TRBJ2-1
d_gene: .
v_gene: TRBV12-3/TRBV12-4
CDR3nt: TGTGCCAGCAGTTCCCCCCACTCCTACAATGAGCAGTTCTTC
CDR3aa: CASSSPHSYNEQFF

abundance: .
j_gene: TRBJ2-7
d_gene: TRBD1
v_gene: TRBV7-6
CDR3nt: TGTGCCAGCAGCTCCAGGACAGGGGGCGTCTACGAGCAGTACTTC
CDR3aa: CASSSRTGGVYEQYF

abundance: .
j_gene: TRBJ2-7
d_gene: TRBD1
v_gene: TRBV14
CDR3nt: TGTGCCAGCAGCCACCCCGGACAGGGGAGCGAGCAGTACTTC
CDR3aa: CASSHPGQGSEQYF

abundance: few
j_gene: TRBJ2-1
d_gene: .
v_gene: TRBV29-1
CDR3nt: TGCAGCGTTGGGGGGCTAGCGAGCTCCTACAATGAGCAGTTCTTC
CDR3aa: CSVGGLASSYNEQFF

abundance: .
j_gene: TRBJ2-1
d_gene: TRBD1
v_gene: TRBV7-6
CDR3nt: TGTGCCAGCAGCTTAGCAGGACAGGGTGTTAATGAGCAGTTCTTC
CDR3aa: CASSLAGQGVNEQFF

abundance: .
j_gene: TRBJ2-5
d_gene: .
v_gene: TRBV7-2
CDR3nt: TGTGCCAGCAGTCACTTGGGGGGCCAAGAGACCCAGTACTTC
CDR3aa: CASSHLGGQETQYF

abundance: .
j_gene: TRBJ2-3
d_gene: TRBD2
v_gene: TRBV27
CDR3nt: TGTGCCAGCAGTTGGAGCGGGGGGAACACAGATACGCAGTATTTT
CDR3aa: CASSWSGGNTDTQYF